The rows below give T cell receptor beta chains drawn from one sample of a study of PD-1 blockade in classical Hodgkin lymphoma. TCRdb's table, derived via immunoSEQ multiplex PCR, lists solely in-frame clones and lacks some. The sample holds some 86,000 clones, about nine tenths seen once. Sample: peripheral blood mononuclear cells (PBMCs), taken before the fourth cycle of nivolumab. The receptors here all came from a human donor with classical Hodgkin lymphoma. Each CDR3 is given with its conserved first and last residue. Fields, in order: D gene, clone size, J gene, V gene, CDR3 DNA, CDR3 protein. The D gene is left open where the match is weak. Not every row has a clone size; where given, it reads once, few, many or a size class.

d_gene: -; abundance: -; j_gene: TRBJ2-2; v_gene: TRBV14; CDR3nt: TGTGCCAGCAGCCAAGGCTTCACTCGCGCGAACACCGGGGAGCTGTTTTTT; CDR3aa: CASSQGFTRANTGELFF
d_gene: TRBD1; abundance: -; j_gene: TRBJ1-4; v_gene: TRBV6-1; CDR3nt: TGTGCCAGCAGCGCTCCAGGGGGTGAGGAAAAACTGTTTTTT; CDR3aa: CASSAPGGEEKLFF
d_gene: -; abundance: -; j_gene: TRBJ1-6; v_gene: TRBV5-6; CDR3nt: TGTGCCAGCAGTTCAACAGGGAATTCACCCCTCCACTTT; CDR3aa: CASSSTGNSPLHF
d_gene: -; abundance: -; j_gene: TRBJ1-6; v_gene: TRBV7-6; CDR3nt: TGTGCCAGCAGCTTAGGACAGTCTCTTGATAATTCACCCCTCCACTTT; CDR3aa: CASSLGQSLDNSPLHF
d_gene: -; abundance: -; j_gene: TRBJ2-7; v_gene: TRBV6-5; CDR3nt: TGTGCCAGCAACACGGCGGGGGCCCCCTACGAGCAGTACTTC; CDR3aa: CASNTAGAPYEQYF
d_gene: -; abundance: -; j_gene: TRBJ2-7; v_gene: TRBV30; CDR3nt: TGTGCCTGGAGTATTGGCAGGGCCTACGAGCAGTACTTC; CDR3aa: CAWSIGRAYEQYF
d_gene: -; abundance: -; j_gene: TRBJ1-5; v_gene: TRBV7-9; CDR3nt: TGTGCCAGCAGCCTCGATAGCAATCAGCCCCAGCATTTT; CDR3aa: CASSLDSNQPQHF
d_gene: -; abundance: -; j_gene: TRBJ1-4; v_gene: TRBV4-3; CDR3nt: TGCGCCAGCAGCCTGCTGGGCGGGAGAAATGAAAAACTGTTTTTT; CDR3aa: CASSLLGGRNEKLFF
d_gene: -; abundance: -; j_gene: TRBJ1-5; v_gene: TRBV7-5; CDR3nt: TGTGTCAGAAGCTTAGCGCCACTTAGGCCCAATCAGCCCCAGCATTTT; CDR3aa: CVRSLAPLRPNQPQHF
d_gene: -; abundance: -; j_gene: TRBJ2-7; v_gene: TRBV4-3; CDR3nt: TGCGCCAATCTCTACGAGCAGTACTTC; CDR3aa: CANLYEQYF
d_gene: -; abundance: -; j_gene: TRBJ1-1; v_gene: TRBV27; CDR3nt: TGTGCCAGCAGCTGGTTTGAGGGCGCTGAAGCTTTCTTT; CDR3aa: CASSWFEGAEAFF
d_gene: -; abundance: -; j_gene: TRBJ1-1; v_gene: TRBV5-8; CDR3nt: TGTGCCAGCAGCTTGGCGTCACAGGACCATGAAGCTTTCTTT; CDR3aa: CASSLASQDHEAFF
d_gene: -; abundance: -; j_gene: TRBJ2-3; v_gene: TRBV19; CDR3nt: TGTGCCAGTAGTAAGGCTGGGACCGGGACAGATACGCAGTATTTT; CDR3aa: CASSKAGTGTDTQYF
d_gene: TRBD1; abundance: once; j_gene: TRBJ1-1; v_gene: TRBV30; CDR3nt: TGTGCCTGGACCCCCATTCTGCCAGGGGGCGAAGCTTTCTTT; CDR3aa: CAWTPILPGGEAFF
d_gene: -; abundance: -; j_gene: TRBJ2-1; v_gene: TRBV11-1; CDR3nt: TGTGCCAGCAGCTTTCTAGAATACAATGAGCAGTTCTTC; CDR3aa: CASSFLEYNEQFF
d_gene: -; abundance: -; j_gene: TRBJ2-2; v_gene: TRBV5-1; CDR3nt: TGCGCCAGCACCCAAGGCGGGGAATACACCGGGGAGCTGTTTTTT; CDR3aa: CASTQGGEYTGELFF
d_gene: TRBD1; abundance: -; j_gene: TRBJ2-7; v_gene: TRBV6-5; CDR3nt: TGTGCCAGCAGCACCGGGACAGGATTCTACGAGCAGTACTTC; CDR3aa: CASSTGTGFYEQYF
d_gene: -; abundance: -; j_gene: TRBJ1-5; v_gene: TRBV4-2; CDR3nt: TGTGCCAGCAGCCTGACGGATTATAGCAATCAGCCCCAGCATTTT; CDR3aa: CASSLTDYSNQPQHF
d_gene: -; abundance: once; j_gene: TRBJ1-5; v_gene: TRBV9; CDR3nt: TGTGCCAGCAGCGTAGGGGGGAGCAATCAGCCCCAGCATTTT; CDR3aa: CASSVGGSNQPQHF
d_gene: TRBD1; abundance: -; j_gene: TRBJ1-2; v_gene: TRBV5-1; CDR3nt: TGCGCCAGCAGCGAACAGGGGTTCGAGGGCTACACCTTC; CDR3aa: CASSEQGFEGYTF
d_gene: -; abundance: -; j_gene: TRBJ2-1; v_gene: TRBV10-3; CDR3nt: TGTGCCATCAGTGGGTCCGGGGGAAATGAGCAGTTCTTC; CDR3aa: CAISGSGGNEQFF
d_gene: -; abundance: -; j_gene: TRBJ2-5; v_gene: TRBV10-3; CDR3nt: TGTGCCATCCGGGGGTTCCAAGAGACCCAGTACTTC; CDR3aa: CAIRGFQETQYF
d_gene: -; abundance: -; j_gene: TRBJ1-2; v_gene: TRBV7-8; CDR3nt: TGTGCCAGCAGCTTAGGGGTCAGGGTCAGCTATGGCTACACCTTC; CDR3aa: CASSLGVRVSYGYTF
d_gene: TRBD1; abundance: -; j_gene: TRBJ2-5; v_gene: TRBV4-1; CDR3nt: TGCGCCAGCAGCCAAGGGCCCGGGACAGACCAAGAGACCCAGTACTTC; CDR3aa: CASSQGPGTDQETQYF
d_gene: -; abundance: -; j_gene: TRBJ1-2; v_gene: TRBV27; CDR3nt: TGTGCCAGCAGTTTTTCTCGTACCCCGTTCTATGGCTACACCTTC; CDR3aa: CASSFSRTPFYGYTF
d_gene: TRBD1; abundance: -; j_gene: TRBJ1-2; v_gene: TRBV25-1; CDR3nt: TGTGCCAGCAGTTCCATGGGGACAGGACATACGAACTATGGCTACACCTTC; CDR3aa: CASSSMGTGHTNYGYTF
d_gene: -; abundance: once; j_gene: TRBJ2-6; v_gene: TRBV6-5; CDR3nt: TGTGCCAGCAGGGCCAGGGTGGATGGGGCCAACGTCCTGACTTTC; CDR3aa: CASRARVDGANVLTF
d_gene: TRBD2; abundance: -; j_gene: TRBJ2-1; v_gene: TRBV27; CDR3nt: TGTGCCAGCAGTGAGGGACTAGCGGGGAGCGAGCAGTTCTTC; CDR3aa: CASSEGLAGSEQFF
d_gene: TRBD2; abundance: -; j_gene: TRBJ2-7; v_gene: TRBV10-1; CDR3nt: TGCGCCAGCAGTGCGGCGGGGGGAATCTACGAGCAGTACTTC; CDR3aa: CASSAAGGIYEQYF
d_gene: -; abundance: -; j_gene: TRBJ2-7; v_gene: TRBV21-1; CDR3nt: TGTGCCAGCAGCTACGACAGGGGGCATACCTACGAGCAGTACTTC; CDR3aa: CASSYDRGHTYEQYF
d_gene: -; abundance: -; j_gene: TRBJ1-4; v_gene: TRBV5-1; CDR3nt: TGCGCCAGCAGCTTGGCGGGGAGTGAAAAACTGTTTTTT; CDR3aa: CASSLAGSEKLFF
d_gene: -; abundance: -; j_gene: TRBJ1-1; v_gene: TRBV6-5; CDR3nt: TGTGCCAGCAGTTACTCGAAGACAGAGAACACTGAAGCTTTCTTT; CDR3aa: CASSYSKTENTEAFF
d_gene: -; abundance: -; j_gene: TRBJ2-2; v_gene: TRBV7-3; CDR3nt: TGTGCCAGCAGCCCCGGGGCCCTTGGCACCGGGGAGCTGTTTTTT; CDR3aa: CASSPGALGTGELFF
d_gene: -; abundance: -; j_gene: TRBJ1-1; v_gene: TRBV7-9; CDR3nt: TGTGCCAGCAGCCAGACCATGATCACTGAAGCTTTCTTT; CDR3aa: CASSQTMITEAFF
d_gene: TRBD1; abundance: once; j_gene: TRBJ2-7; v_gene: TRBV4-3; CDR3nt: TGCGCCAGCAGCCGAAGTCTCGGGACAGGGGGTTACGAGCAGTACTTC; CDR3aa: CASSRSLGTGGYEQYF
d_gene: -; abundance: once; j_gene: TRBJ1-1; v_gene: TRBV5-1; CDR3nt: TGCGCCAGCAGCTTCCCTCTCCCAAACACTGAAGCTTTCTTT; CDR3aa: CASSFPLPNTEAFF
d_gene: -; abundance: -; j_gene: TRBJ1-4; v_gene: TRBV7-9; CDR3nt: TGTGCCAGCAGCCCGATTAATGAAAAACTGTTTTTT; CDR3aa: CASSPINEKLFF
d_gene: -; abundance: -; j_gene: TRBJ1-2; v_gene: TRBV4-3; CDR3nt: TGCGCCAGCAGCCAAGAAGGGGTCTATGGCTACACCTTC; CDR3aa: CASSQEGVYGYTF
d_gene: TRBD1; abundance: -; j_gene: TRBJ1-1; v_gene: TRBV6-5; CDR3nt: TGTGCCAGCAGAGAGAACAGGGGGACTGAAGCTTTCTTT; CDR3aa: CASRENRGTEAFF
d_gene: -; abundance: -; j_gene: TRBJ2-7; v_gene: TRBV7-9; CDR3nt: TGTGCCAGCAGCTACCTACAGGAGTCCTACGAGCAGTACTTC; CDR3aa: CASSYLQESYEQYF
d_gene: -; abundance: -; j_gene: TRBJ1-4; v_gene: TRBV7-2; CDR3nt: TGTGCCAGCAGCCAACGGGGGCAGGCCGGGTCAAAACTGTTTTTT; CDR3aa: CASSQRGQAGSKLFF
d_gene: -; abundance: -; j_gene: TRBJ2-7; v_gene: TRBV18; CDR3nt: TGTGCCAGCTCACCAGGGACAGCGGGCGAGCAGTACTTC; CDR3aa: CASSPGTAGEQYF
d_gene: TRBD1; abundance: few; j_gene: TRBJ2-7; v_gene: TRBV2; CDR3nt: TGTGGAGCTCTAAGGACAGGGTCGAACGAGCAGTACTTC; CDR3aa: CGALRTGSNEQYF
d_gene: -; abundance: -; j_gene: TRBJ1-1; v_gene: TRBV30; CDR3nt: TGTGCCTGGAAGGCTGTCATTGAAGCTTTCTTT; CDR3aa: CAWKAVIEAFF
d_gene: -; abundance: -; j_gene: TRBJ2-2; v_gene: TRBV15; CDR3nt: TGTGCCACCAGCACCCGCACCGGGGAGCTGTTTTTT; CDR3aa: CATSTRTGELFF